The clone carrying this T cell receptor (beta chain) occurred once. Its antigen remains unidentified. The entry originates in a study of cytotoxic CD8 clonotypes in ibrutinib-treated CLL. Across the study: After treatment lasting a median about twelve months, range 6 to 36, response samples were collected.

TCRdb's table, derived via immunoSEQ multiplex PCR, lists solely in-frame clones and lacks some. Of 45,000 to 50,000 clones listed, approximately 53% are singletons. The germline V gene has CDR1 SGHDT and CDR2 YYEEEE. V was clipped by 4 bases and J by 2 bases, with 25 bases between them. The CDR3 runs to 18 residues. General observations from the study: Elevated clonality accompanied ibrutinib response, with a return toward baseline values at progression.

The TCR originated in a human donor with chronic lymphocytic leukemia. The chain employs TRBV5-6 and TRBJ2-7; a possible D gene is TRBD1 (5 bases). The sequences come from PBMCs, collected after 12 months of ibrutinib treatment. CDR3 coding DNA: TGTGCCAGCAGCCAAGATCGGACAACCCATCGGACAACCTACGAGCAGTACTTC. Translating gives CASSQDRTTHRTTYEQYF.